This T cell receptor beta chain was sequenced during a study of vaccination and CD4 T cells after COVID-19. With regard to this clonotype: Its matching antigen is unknown.

Once obtained from cultured CD4+ T cells, the DNA was sequenced using the Oncomine TCR Beta short-read assay. Via MiXCR, TCRdb re-called the PCR reads, giving one row per CDR3 protein. The profile shows 2,600 or so distinct CDR3 sequences, 25% to 30% of them singletons. Treatment meaning: approximately 11-day PBMC culture with coronavirus spike peptide pools or control peptides (ViraFEST assay). V was trimmed by 8 bases and J by 2 bases, leaving 13 bases between them. The germline V gene has CDR1 DFQATT and CDR2 SNEGSKA (reference sequence). The CDR3 runs 13 residues. This receptor was taken from a human donor who had recovered from COVID-19. The chain has TRBV20-1 and TRBJ2-1; D tentatively fits TRBD1 or TRBD2 (6 bases each). The sample was CD4+ T cells from blood, cultured in vitro, taken after SARS-CoV-2 vaccination. The chain's CDR3 is CSYMGGAYNEQFF. The CDR3 DNA reads TGCAGTTATATGGGGGGCGCCTACAATGAGCAGTTCTTC.